This is a list of T cell receptor beta chains from one sample in a study of OX40 agonist ivuxolimab in advanced cancers. The assay was immunoSEQ multiplex PCR, and TCRdb's table has in-frame clones only and misses some. Of some 64,000 clones listed, around 93% are singletons. Specimen: CD4+ or CD8+ T cells sorted from blood, collected in a trial of the OX40 agonist ivuxolimab. The receptors shown here come from an adult with an advanced solid tumor such as melanoma, head and neck, liver or kidney cancer. CDR3s include the opening cysteine and the closing phenylalanine or tryptophan. D genes are given only for firm matches. Not every row has a clone size; where given, it reads once, few, many or a size class.

J gene	clone size	V gene	D gene	CDR3 DNA	CDR3 protein
TRBJ2-1	.	TRBV4-3	.	TGCGCCAGCAGCCCCAACTTGGGACACAATGAGCAGTTCTTC	CASSPNLGHNEQFF
TRBJ1-1	.	TRBV28	.	TGTGCCAGCAGTTTATTGTCAGAGAACACTGAAGCTTTCTTT	CASSLLSENTEAFF
TRBJ1-3	.	TRBV2	.	TGTGCCAGCGGACCGAGCCCCGAGTACCCGATCTCTGGAAACACCATATATTTT	CASGPSPEYPISGNTIYF
TRBJ1-2	.	TRBV10-3	.	TGTGCCATCAGTGTGGGGGGGGACTATGGCTACACCTTC	CAISVGGDYGYTF
TRBJ2-1	.	TRBV27	.	TGTGCCAGCAGTTTAAGGCATCACAATGAGCAGTTCTTC	CASSLRHHNEQFF
TRBJ2-1	.	TRBV6-6	.	TGTGCCAGCAGGGTGTATGCCTCCAATGAGCAGTTCTTC	CASRVYASNEQFF
TRBJ1-5	medium-sized	TRBV7-9	.	TGTGCCAGCAGCTTGGCCCTCCCTGGGGATCAGCCCCAGCATTTT	CASSLALPGDQPQHF
TRBJ2-3	.	TRBV5-1	TRBD2	TGCGCCAGCAGCGGGACTAGCGGGAGTACAGATACGCAGTATTTT	CASSGTSGSTDTQYF
TRBJ2-1	.	TRBV2	.	TGTGCCAGCAGAAGAGTCAATGAGCAGTTCTTC	CASRRVNEQFF
TRBJ2-4	.	TRBV30	.	TGTGCCTGGAGTGTTGGCGGTAGCGGCAAAAACATTCAGTACTTC	CAWSVGGSGKNIQYF
TRBJ1-1	.	TRBV28	TRBD1	TGTGCCAGCAGTGCAACGACAGGGGGCTGGACTGAAGCTTTCTTT	CASSATTGGWTEAFF
TRBJ1-5	.	TRBV4-3	.	TGCGCCAGCAGCCAGGAGAGAGCAGGGTTCAATCAGCCCCAGCATTTT	CASSQERAGFNQPQHF
TRBJ2-1	.	TRBV6-5	.	TGTGCCAGCAGTTACTTGTTCTACAATGAGCAGTTCTTC	CASSYLFYNEQFF
TRBJ2-5	few	TRBV30	.	TGTGCCTGGAGTGAAGAGACCCAGTACTTC	CAWSEETQYF
TRBJ1-2	.	TRBV30	.	TGTGCCTGGACTTGGGGGCTAGGGGCCTATGGCTACACCTTC	CAWTWGLGAYGYTF
TRBJ2-1	.	TRBV4-3	.	TGCGCCAGCAGCCAGGGTCCGCCGGGAGAGCAGTTCTTC	CASSQGPPGEQFF
TRBJ2-1	.	TRBV10-3	.	TGTGCCCCCTGGAACTCGGGATGGCACAATGAGCAGTTCTTC	CAPWNSGWHNEQFF
TRBJ2-5	.	TRBV5-6	.	TGTGCCAGCAGCTTGGATGAGACCCAGTACTTC	CASSLDETQYF
TRBJ1-2	.	TRBV4-2	TRBD1	TGTGCCAGCAGCCCCTCAGGGGACAGGGGTATTGGCTACACCTTC	CASSPSGDRGIGYTF
TRBJ1-2	.	TRBV4-3	.	TGCGCCAGCAGCCAAGTTTTGGGCAGAGATGATGGCTACACCTTC	CASSQVLGRDDGYTF
TRBJ2-3	.	TRBV7-9	.	TGTGCCAGCCAAAACGCCCGGGGGCTGAAGTATTTT	CASQNARGLKYF